This TCR beta chain was captured in a study of blood T cell repertoires in COVID-19. Generated by immunoSEQ multiplex PCR, the TCRdb table keeps only in-frame clones and is missing some. The sample carries about 410,000 clones, 80% to 90% recorded once. The CDR3 runs 16 residues. In germline, CDR1 is MNHEY, CDR2 SMNVEV (reference sequence). V trimming: 1 base; J trimming: 5 bases; junction bases outside the gene matches: 6. The rearrangement links TRBV27 to TRBJ2-1, with 9 bases matching TRBD2. This receptor was identified in a woman in her thirties with active or convalescent COVID-19. Sequencing was done on a sample of peripheral blood. This CDR3 is CASSLWLAGDHNEQFF. The CDR3 bases are TGTGCCAGCAGTTTATGGTTAGCGGGGGACCACAATGAGCAGTTCTTC.